This TCR beta chain was found in a study of T-cell memory formation after mild COVID-19. Study as a whole: Clusters were largely donor specific.

In germline, CDR1 is SGHTA, CDR2 FQGNSA. V gave up 2 bases and J gave up 4 bases, with 11 bases separating them. This CDR3 is built from 15 residues. This clonotype appeared many times. Constant-segment primers served in 5'RACE that generated TCR alpha and TCR beta cDNA libraries bearing sample barcodes and UMIs. TCRdb ran MiXCR on the 5' RACE reads and lists one entry per CDR3 protein. The sample contains around 29,000 distinct CDR3 sequences, roughly 16% of which appear only once. V and J are TRBV7-2 and TRBJ2-2; D uncertain. The sample comprised PBMCs or a T cell subset sorted from them (not recorded which). This TCR was sampled from an adult who had mild COVID-19 (a few samples of this study predate the infection). Cell type and time point are not known. CDR3 region: CASSLTHDFTGELFF. The CDR3 DNA reads as TGTGCCAGCAGCTTAACCCACGACTTCACCGGGGAGCTGTTTTTT.